The clone carrying this TCR beta chain turned up a few times. The data belong to a study of blood T cell repertoires in COVID-19. Study details: Material from acute and convalescent COVID-19 was sourced from the United States, Italy and Spain. The analysed material was cDNA or gDNA that came from T cells, B-cell-depleted T cells, or PBMCs.

Under the authors' procedure: Nucleated cell counts were estimated from reference gene primer amplification. Some clones are missing from TCRdb's copy, which holds only in-frame ones; the method was immunoSEQ multiplex PCR. V, J and clone size are those of that table, while D and trimming were read from the DNA. The sample yields tens of thousands of clones, 80% to 90% seen once. The CDR3 runs to 15 residues. Between the trimmed V and J ends, which lost 4 bases and 10 bases, there was a span of 17 bases. CDR1 and CDR2 (germline): LNHDA, SQIVND (reference sequence). The chain is built from TRBV19 and TRBJ1-6; tentatively, D is TRBD1 (5 bases). The specimen sequenced was peripheral blood. The source of this sequence is a woman aged 80 or over with active or convalescent COVID-19. The CDR3: CASSTGGVMFSPLHF. The CDR3, as DNA: TGTGCCAGTAGTACGGGAGGGGTGATGTTCTCACCCCTCCACTTT.